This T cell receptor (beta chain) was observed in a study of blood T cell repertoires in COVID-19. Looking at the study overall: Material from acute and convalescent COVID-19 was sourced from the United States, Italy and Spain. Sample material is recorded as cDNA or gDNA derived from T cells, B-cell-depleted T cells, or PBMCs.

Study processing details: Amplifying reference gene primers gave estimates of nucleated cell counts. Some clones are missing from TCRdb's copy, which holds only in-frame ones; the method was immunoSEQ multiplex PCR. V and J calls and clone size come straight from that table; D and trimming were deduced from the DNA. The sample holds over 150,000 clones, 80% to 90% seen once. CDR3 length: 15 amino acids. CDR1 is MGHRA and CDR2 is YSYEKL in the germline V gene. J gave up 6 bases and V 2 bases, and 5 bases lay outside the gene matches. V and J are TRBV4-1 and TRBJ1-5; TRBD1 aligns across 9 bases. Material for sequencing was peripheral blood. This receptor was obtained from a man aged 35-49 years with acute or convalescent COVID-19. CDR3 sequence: CASSQSQGAGQPQHF. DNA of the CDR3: TGCGCCAGCAGCCAATCACAGGGGGCCGGTCAGCCCCAGCATTTT.